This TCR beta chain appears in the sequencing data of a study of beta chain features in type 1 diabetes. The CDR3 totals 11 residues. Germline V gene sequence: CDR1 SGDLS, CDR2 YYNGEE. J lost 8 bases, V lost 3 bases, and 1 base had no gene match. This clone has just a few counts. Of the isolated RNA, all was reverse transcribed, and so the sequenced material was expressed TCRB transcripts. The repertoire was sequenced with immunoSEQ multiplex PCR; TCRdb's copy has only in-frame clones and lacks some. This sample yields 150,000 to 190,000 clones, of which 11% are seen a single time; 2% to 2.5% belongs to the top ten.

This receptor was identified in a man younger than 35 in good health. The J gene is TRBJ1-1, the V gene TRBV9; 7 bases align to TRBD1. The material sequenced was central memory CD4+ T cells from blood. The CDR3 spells CASSETGEAFF. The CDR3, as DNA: TGTGCCAGCAGCGAGACAGGGGAAGCTTTCTTT.